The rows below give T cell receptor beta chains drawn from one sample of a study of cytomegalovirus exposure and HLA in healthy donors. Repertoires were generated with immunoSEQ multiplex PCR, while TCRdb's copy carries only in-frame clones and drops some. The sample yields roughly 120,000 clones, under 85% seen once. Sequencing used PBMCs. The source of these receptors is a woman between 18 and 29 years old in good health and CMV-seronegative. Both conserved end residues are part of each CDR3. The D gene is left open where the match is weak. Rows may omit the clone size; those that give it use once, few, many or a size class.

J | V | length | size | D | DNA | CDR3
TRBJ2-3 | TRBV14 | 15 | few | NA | TGTGCCAGCAGCCAAGATATCCCCGAGACAGATACGCAGTATTTT | CASSQDIPETDTQYF
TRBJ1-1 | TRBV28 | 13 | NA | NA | TGTGCCAGCAGTTTTGCGGGGGACACTGAAGCTTTCTTT | CASSFAGDTEAFF
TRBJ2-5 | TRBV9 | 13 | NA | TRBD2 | TGTGCCAGCAGCGTCCAAGCGGGGGAGACCCAGTACTTC | CASSVQAGETQYF
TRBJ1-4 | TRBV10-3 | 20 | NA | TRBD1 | TGTGCCATCAGTGAGGCTTTTACAGGGGGAGGTTCTGCAACTAATGAAAAACTGTTTTTT | CAISEAFTGGGSATNEKLFF
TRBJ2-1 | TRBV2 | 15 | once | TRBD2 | TGTGCCAGCAGCCCAGCGGGGGGTCCTTGGGGTGAGCAGTTCTTC | CASSPAGGPWGEQFF
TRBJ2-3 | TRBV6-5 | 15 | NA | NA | TGTGCCAGCAGTCCCCGGAGGGGGCCCGGAGATACGCAGTATTTT | CASSPRRGPGDTQYF
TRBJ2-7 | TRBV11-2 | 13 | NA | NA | TGTGCCAGCACCAGGCCGGTCTCCTACGAGCAGTACTTC | CASTRPVSYEQYF
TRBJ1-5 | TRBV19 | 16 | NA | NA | TGTGCCAGTAGTTATGGGCCCGGACAGAGCAATCAGCCCCAGCATTTT | CASSYGPGQSNQPQHF
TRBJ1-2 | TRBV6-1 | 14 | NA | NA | TGTGCCAGCAGCGAATTGTCGGGTTCTTATGGCTACACCTTC | CASSELSGSYGYTF
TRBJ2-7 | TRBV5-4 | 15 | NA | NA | TGTGCCAGCAGCGCAAACCGGGACAACCCCTACGAGCAGTACTTC | CASSANRDNPYEQYF
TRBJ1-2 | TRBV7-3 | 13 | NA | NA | TGTGCCAGCAGCTTCGACGGAACCGGGGGCTACACCTTC | CASSFDGTGGYTF
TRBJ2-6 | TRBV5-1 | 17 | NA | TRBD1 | TGCGCCAGCGCCCGGGACAGGGTTCTTCCTGGGGCCAACGTCCTGACTTTC | CASARDRVLPGANVLTF